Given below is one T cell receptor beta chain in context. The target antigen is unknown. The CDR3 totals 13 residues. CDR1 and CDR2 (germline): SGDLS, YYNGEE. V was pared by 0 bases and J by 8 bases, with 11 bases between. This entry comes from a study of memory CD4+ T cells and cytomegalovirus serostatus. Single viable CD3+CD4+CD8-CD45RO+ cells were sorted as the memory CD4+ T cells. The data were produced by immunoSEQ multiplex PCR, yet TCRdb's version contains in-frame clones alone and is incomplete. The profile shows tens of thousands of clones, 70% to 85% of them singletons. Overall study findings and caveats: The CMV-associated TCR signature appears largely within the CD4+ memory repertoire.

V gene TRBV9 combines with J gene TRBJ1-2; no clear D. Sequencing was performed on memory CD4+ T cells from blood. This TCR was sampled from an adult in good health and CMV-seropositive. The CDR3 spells CASSVVEGRGYTF. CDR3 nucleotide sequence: TGTGCCAGCAGCGTAGTGGAAGGAAGAGGCTACACCTTC.